Listed here are 7 T cell receptor beta chains from one sample, sequenced in a study of cytomegalovirus exposure and HLA in healthy donors. Sequencing used immunoSEQ multiplex PCR; TCRdb keeps in-frame clones, though not all of them. This table holds 250,000 to 300,000 clones, 85% to 90% found once. The sample consisted of PBMCs. These receptors all stem from a woman under 30 in good health and CMV-seronegative.

Comment on this clone: One end of the junction does not line up with germline, which may come from a read error. The chain has TRBV6-6 and TRBJ1-2; D remains unclear. Per the germline V gene, CDR1 is MNHNY and CDR2 is SVGAGI (reference sequence). CDR3 length: 11 amino acids. CDR3 bases: TGTGCCAGCAGCTACAACTTTGGCTACACCTTC. As protein: CASSYNFGYTF.

The V call is TRBV6-5, the J call TRBJ2-5, with D hard to call. Per the germline V gene, CDR1 is MNHEY and CDR2 is SVGAGI. Trimming took off 0 bases at V and 8 bases at J, with 7 bases between the two ends. CDR3 length: 12 residues. The CDR3 protein is CASSYSTGTQYF. The CDR3 nucleotides read TGTGCCAGCAGTTACTCGACTGGCACCCAGTACTTC.

This chain uses TRBV28 with TRBJ2-7, with 11 bases identical to TRBD2. CDR1 and CDR2 (germline): MDHEN, SYDVKM. The V segment lost 3 bases and the J segment 0 bases; nucleotides outside the gene matches: 7. This CDR3 has 17 amino acids. The CDR3 DNA reads as TGTGCCAGCAGTTTCGTTCTAGCGGGGGGCAGCTCCTACGAGCAGTACTTC. It yields the protein CASSFVLAGGSSYEQYF.

V gene TRBV6-1 combines with J gene TRBJ2-3; TRBD2 aligns across 10 bases. This CDR3 is 14 amino acids long. CDR1 is MNHNS, CDR2 SASEGT, per germline. Unmatched junction bases numbered 1, after V lost 3 bases and J lost 4 bases. The CDR3 loop is CASSDSGGPDTQYF. The CDR3 region has the DNA TGTGCCAGCAGTGATAGCGGGGGGCCAGATACGCAGTATTTT.

The gene calls are TRBV7-2 and TRBJ2-2; 7 positions agree with TRBD1. This CDR3 has 15 residues. Germline values: CDR1 SGHTA, CDR2 FQGNSA. J was trimmed by 5 bases and V by 2 bases; bases with no gene match: 5. The CDR3, as DNA: TGTGCCAGCAGCTTAAGCCTGACAGGGACCGGGGAGCTGTTTTTT. The encoded protein is CASSLSLTGTGELFF.

This clone was seen only a few times. The rearrangement uses TRBV27 and TRBJ1-5; 8 nucleotides agree with TRBD1. Germline V gives CDR1 MNHEY, CDR2 SMNVEV (reference sequence). The CDR3 covers 15 residues. The trim removed 7 bases at V and 0 bases at J, leaving 5 bases unmatched. This CDR3 reads CASTDRVNSNQPQHF. The CDR3 DNA reads TGTGCCAGCACGGACAGGGTTAATAGCAATCAGCCCCAGCATTTT.

This chain uses TRBV7-9 with TRBJ2-7, with 7 bases lining up with TRBD1. Germline V gives CDR1 SEHNR, CDR2 FQNEAQ (reference sequence). The ends lost 5 bases at V and 4 bases at J; junction bases unmatched: 8. The CDR3 loop spans 14 amino acids. The CDR3 protein is CASSQSGTAYEQYF. DNA of the CDR3: TGTGCCAGCAGCCAGTCCGGGACAGCGTACGAGCAGTACTTC.